This T cell receptor (beta chain) was documented in a study of T-cell reconstitution after alpha-beta-depleted transplantation in children. Findings of the study overall: Recipient T cells and thymic progenitors that survived gave rise to the high TCRbeta diversity observed at day 60 in some patients. At around two months after transplant, the alpha-beta T cells were reportedly derived from several hundred expanded clones that came from non-depleted graft cells.

Trimming cost V 7 bases and J 3 bases, with 28 bases left between them. CDR3 size: 19 residues. A TCRbeta library incorporating unique molecular identifiers was prepared. One entry per CDR3 protein results from TCRdb running MiXCR on the PCR reads. The data contain hundreds of thousands of distinct CDR3 sequences, roughly 8.2% of them singletons. In its sample, this clonotype was seen many times. Its antigen is as yet unknown. V is TRBV6-7 and J is TRBJ1-5; D is perhaps TRBD1 (5 bases). TRBV6-7 is an ORF, with its function uncertain. The TCR was taken from a male patient aged 5 to 17 who had a stem cell transplant for acute lymphoblastic leukemia, so the T cells may come from the graft donor. The material was PBMCs, mostly from graft donor cells, obtained 180 days after TCRalphabeta/CD19-depleted stem cell transplant. For the CDR3, the DNA is TGTGCCAGCACCCTCCAAGGGACGCGACGCCCCTATCCCAATCAGCCCCAGCATTTT. Protein: CASTLQGTRRPYPNQPQHF.